The table lists the clone carrying this T cell receptor (beta chain) with a count of one. These data come from a study of blood T cell repertoires in COVID-19. The wider study: From the United States, Italy and Spain came samples of acute and convalescent COVID-19.

Trimming left V 4 bases short and J 4 bases short, with 14 bases between. The germline V gene encodes CDR1 LGHNA and CDR2 YSLEER. The CDR3 extends over 14 amino acids. Methods used by the authors: Estimation of nucleated cell counts relied on the amplification of reference gene primers. Clones were read by immunoSEQ multiplex PCR, and TCRdb kept only the in-frame ones, dropping some. V, J and clone size reflect that table, while D and trimming were determined from the DNA. The data contain 250,000 to 350,000 clones, around 86% of them singletons. Sequenced input: peripheral blood. This chain connects TRBV4-3 to TRBJ2-7; TRBD1 is a possible D gene (5 bases). The source is a woman in her forties or fifties with acute or convalescent COVID-19. The CDR3 DNA is TGCGCCAGCAGCCGGGTGACAGCAGAGTACGAGCAGTACTTC. Its protein is CASSRVTAEYEQYF.